Presented here are 20 T cell receptor beta chains from one specimen sequenced in a study of metastatic and nonmetastatic thyroid tumors. None of the patients had undergone any treatment ahead of thyroid surgery. TCRdb used MiXCR to call clones anew from the PCR reads. The table records 24,000 or so clones, approximately 23% of them present only once. The material sequenced was tumor tissue. The receptor source for this set is a female donor with papillary thyroid cancer or a benign thyroid nodule (not recorded which). Some clones in this sample may be carry-over from other donors' samples.

The chain carries TRBV27 and TRBJ2-7; D perhaps matches TRBD1 (7 bases). The CDR3 runs to 13 residues. V dropped 2 bases and J dropped 5 bases, with 10 bases sitting between them. Germline V CDR1 and CDR2: MNHEY, SMNVEV (reference sequence). CDR3 coding DNA: TGTGCCAGCAGTTTACAGGGGGGCAACGAGCAGTACTTC. As protein: CASSLQGGNEQYF.

In this sample, this clone turned up many times. V usage is TRBV15 and J usage is TRBJ2-1; D uncertain. V was shortened by 0 bases and J by 9 bases, with 9 bases between the two germline ends. CDR1 LNHNV and CDR2 YYDKDF come from the germline V gene (reference sequence). This CDR3 contains 13 residues. The chain's CDR3 is CATSRDLIFEQFF. For the CDR3, the DNA is TGTGCCACCAGCAGAGATCTGATATTTGAGCAGTTCTTC.

This clone was detected a few times. Relative to the germline gene, one junction end is altered; a read error may explain this. J is TRBJ2-2 and V is TRBV11-3; maybe TRBD2 (6 bases). The CDR3 totals 14 residues. Germline CDR1 and CDR2: SGHNT and YENEEA. In DNA form, the CDR3 reads TGTGCCAGCTGCCGAGACCTAATCACCGGGGGGCTGTTTTTT. Its protein is CASCRDLITGGLFF.

Many counts were recorded for this clone. The gene calls are TRBV24-1 and TRBJ2-1, with TRBD1 identical over 7 bases. Germline CDR1 reads KGHDR; CDR2 reads SFDVKD. V gave up 4 bases and J gave up 0 bases; unmatched junction bases: 5. The length of the CDR3 is 16 residues. This chain's CDR3 is CATSDQGGISYNEQFF. In DNA, the CDR3 is TGTGCCACCAGTGACCAAGGGGGCATCTCCTACAATGAGCAGTTCTTC.

V gene TRBV20-1 combines with J gene TRBJ1-2; the match to TRBD1 covers 10 bases. The germline gives CDR1 DFQATT, CDR2 SNEGSKA (reference sequence). This CDR3 is 16 amino acids long. V shed 1 base, J shed 3 bases, and the junction held 8 bases outside the gene matches. The CDR3 loop is CSARVSGTGVDYGYTF. The CDR3 nucleotides read TGCAGTGCTAGAGTTTCCGGGACAGGGGTAGACTATGGCTACACCTTC.

In the case of this clone: An end of the junction does not agree with germline; a read error may underlie this. The sample contains more than one DNA sequence encoding this CDR3. This chain connects TRBV30 to TRBJ2-1; possibly TRBD1 or TRBD2 for D (5 bases each). CDR3 length: 14 amino acids. From germline, CDR1 is GTSNPN and CDR2 SVGIG (reference sequence). The chain's CDR3 is CAWGLASFVDEQFF. The CDR3 nucleotides are TGCGCCTGGGGGTTGGCAAGTTTCGTGGATGAGCAGTTCTTC.

The chain combines TRBV27 with TRBJ1-2; D may be TRBD1 (6 bases). The CDR3 totals 13 residues. V lost 0 bases and J lost 4, with 6 bases in between. CDR1 and CDR2 from the germline V gene are MNHEY and SMNVEV (reference sequence). CDR3 in amino acids: CASSLSRGYGYTF. The CDR3 DNA follows: TGTGCCAGCAGTTTATCCAGGGGCTATGGCTACACCTTC.

The chain is built from TRBV11-2 and TRBJ2-7; no reliable D call. Trimming left V 5 bases short and J 3 bases short, with 17 bases between. The CDR3 consists of 15 residues. Germline V CDR1 and CDR2: SGHAT, FQNNGV. CDR3 region: CASSPTAGPHYEQYF. Here the CDR3 DNA reads TGTGCCAGCAGCCCCACGGCCGGACCACACTACGAGCAGTACTTC.

The chain couples TRBV4-2 to TRBJ2-7; 8 bases align to TRBD1. Germline V gives CDR1 LGHNA, CDR2 YNFKEQ. The CDR3 runs 14 residues. V trimming: 3 bases; J trimming: 5 bases; junction bases outside the gene matches: 6. The CDR3 DNA reads as TGTGCCAGCAGCCACCCCGACAGGGGCGACGAGCAGTACTTC. Translating gives CASSHPDRGDEQYF.

The count of this clone is one. J is TRBJ1-6 and V is TRBV5-1; D is unresolved. In germline, CDR1 is SGHRS, CDR2 YFSETQ. CDR3 size: 12 residues. Trimming removed 0 bases at V and 9 bases at J, with 4 bases between. The CDR3 region is CASSLGGSPLHF. The CDR3 nucleotides are TGCGCCAGCAGCTTGGGGGGTTCACCCCTCCACTTT.

Many counts were recorded for this clone. V and J are TRBV5-1 and TRBJ2-5, with 10 bases aligning to TRBD2. The CDR3 loop spans 16 amino acids. CDR1 and CDR2 (germline): SGHRS, YFSETQ. V was pared by 2 bases and J by 5 bases, with 9 bases of the junction left unmatched. CDR3 nucleotide sequence: TGCGCCAGCAGCTTTGGTCTAGCGGGAGCGGGTGAGACCCAGTACTTC. Translated, it gives CASSFGLAGAGETQYF.

This clone has just one count. The gene calls are TRBV3-1 and TRBJ1-5; no reliable D call. Germline V lookup: CDR1 LGHDT, CDR2 YNNKEL (reference sequence). The CDR3 contains 12 residues. Trimming shortened V by 1 base and J by 5 bases, and 3 bases separated the two germline ends. The CDR3 DNA sequence: TGTGCCAGCAGCCAAGGGGATCAGCCCCAGCATTTT. It yields the protein CASSQGDQPQHF.

This clone showed up many times. The CDR3 DNA sequence: TGTGCCAGCAGTTTAGAACGGAACACTGAAGCTTTCTTT. This gives the protein CASSLERNTEAFF. The V call is TRBV12-3 or TRBV12-4, the J call TRBJ1-1; unclear D gene. The CDR3 extends over 13 amino acids. Trimming cost V 1 base and J 1 base, with 4 bases left between them.

This clone was picked up many times. This chain connects TRBV6-2 or TRBV6-3 to TRBJ2-5, with D unclear. The ends were cut back, 5 bases at V and 5 bases at J, with 9 bases in the middle. Germline V gene data show CDR1 as MNHEY and CDR2 as SVGEGT. CDR3 size: 12 residues. The CDR3 protein is CASSPSTETQYF. The CDR3 DNA is TGTGCCAGCAGTCCAAGCACGGAGACCCAGTACTTC.

The chain couples TRBV6-4 to TRBJ2-7; 8 bases line up with TRBD1. Germline CDR1 and CDR2: MRHNA and SNTAGT. V was clipped by 4 bases and J by 0 bases; unmatched bases: 17. The CDR3 covers 19 residues. CDR3 bases: TGTGCCAGCAGTGGCTGGACAGGGTTCAATAGTATTCGCTCCTACGAGCAGTACTTC. Residues: CASSGWTGFNSIRSYEQYF.

This clone was seen just once. The genes are TRBV7-3 and TRBJ2-1; 8 positions agree with TRBD1. Germline V gene data show CDR1 as SGHTA and CDR2 as FQGTGA. The CDR3 runs to 15 residues. Losses at the gene ends were 1 base for V and 4 bases for J; bases not matched to a gene: 3. The CDR3 is CASSLRQGIYNEQFF. Here the CDR3 DNA reads TGTGCCAGCAGCTTAAGACAGGGGATATACAATGAGCAGTTCTTC. The full variable domain, its missing parts supplied by reference TRBV7-3 and TRBJ2-1, is GAGVSQTPSNKVTEKGKYVELRCDPISGHTALYWYRQSLGQGPEFLIYFQGTGAADDSGLPNDRFFAVRPEGSVSTLKIQRTERGDSAVYLCASSLRQGIYNEQFFGPGTRLTVL.

Relative to its sample, this clone is medium-sized. The chain uses TRBV6-2 or TRBV6-3 and TRBJ2-7; 10 bases are a match to TRBD2. CDR3 length: 15 amino acids. The germline V gene encodes CDR1 MNHEY and CDR2 SVGEGT. V lost 2 bases, J lost 5 bases, and 6 bases stayed unmatched. The chain's CDR3 is CASSYPTSGYNEQYF. DNA for the CDR3: TGTGCCAGCAGTTACCCGACTAGCGGGTATAACGAGCAGTACTTC.

This clone was seen at least ten times. V and J are TRBV7-9 and TRBJ2-3; D is possibly TRBD2 (5 bases). This CDR3 has 14 amino acids. Trimming pared 0 bases from V and 5 bases from J, leaving 9 bases between. Germline CDR1 reads SEHNR; CDR2 reads FQNEAQ (reference sequence). Written as DNA, the CDR3 is TGTGCCAGCAGCTTAGCTCCGGGAAGAGATACGCAGTATTTT. Protein product: CASSLAPGRDTQYF.

This clone has at least ten counts. The rearrangement links TRBV19 to TRBJ1-1; no firm D call. This CDR3 spans 13 amino acids. Germline CDR1 and CDR2: LNHDA and SQIVND (reference sequence). Deletions cut 11 bases from V and 6 bases from J, with 19 bases between. The CDR3 region is CAPPRLLGAEAFF. For the CDR3, the DNA is TGTGCCCCTCCCAGGCTCCTAGGAGCTGAAGCTTTCTTT.

J is TRBJ2-5 and V is TRBV6-2 or TRBV6-3, with D possibly matching TRBD2 (5 bases). CDR1 and CDR2 (germline): MNHEY, SVGEGT. Trimming pared 2 bases from V and 5 bases from J, leaving 12 bases between. The length of the CDR3 is 14 residues. The chain's CDR3 is CASSYHEGAETQYF. The CDR3 DNA sequence: TGTGCCAGCAGTTACCACGAGGGCGCGGAGACCCAGTACTTC.